This T cell receptor (beta chain) was identified during a study of blood T cells in healthy people across ages. The V gene's germline CDR1 is KGHSH and CDR2 LQKENI. There are 16 residues in the CDR3. The use of a sample-barcoded 5' primer and a J-beta primer mix characterized a second PCR of about 7 to 12 cycles. Unique molecular identifiers of 12 random nucleotides labeled each cDNA. Sequencing yielded, for each sample, at least 2.5 million paired-end reads carrying CDR3. TCRdb processed the 5' RACE reads anew with MiXCR; each CDR3 protein has one entry. The sample has 550,000 to 650,000 distinct CDR3 sequences; around a quarter are singletons. Overall study findings and caveats: There was no known CMV status for donors, so expanded clonotype changes were possibly confounded.

This clonotype has just a few counts. Antigen specificity is unknown. This sample was shared with a second study, whose subject was T cells of mothers and their children. From that study: From each mother came over 9.5 million TCR beta CDR3 reads, and from each child came 3 million to 3.5 million.

Input material: blood. The chain has TRBV18 and TRBJ2-5; 9 bases fit TRBD2. The closer fit of TRBJ2-7 to the DNA end suggests the J call may be wrong. This TCR was sampled from a boy younger than 10 in good health. DNA for the CDR3: TGTGCCAGCTCACCACGAGTAGCGGGGGTCTCCTACGAGCAGTACTTC. It translates to CASSPRVAGVSYEQYF.